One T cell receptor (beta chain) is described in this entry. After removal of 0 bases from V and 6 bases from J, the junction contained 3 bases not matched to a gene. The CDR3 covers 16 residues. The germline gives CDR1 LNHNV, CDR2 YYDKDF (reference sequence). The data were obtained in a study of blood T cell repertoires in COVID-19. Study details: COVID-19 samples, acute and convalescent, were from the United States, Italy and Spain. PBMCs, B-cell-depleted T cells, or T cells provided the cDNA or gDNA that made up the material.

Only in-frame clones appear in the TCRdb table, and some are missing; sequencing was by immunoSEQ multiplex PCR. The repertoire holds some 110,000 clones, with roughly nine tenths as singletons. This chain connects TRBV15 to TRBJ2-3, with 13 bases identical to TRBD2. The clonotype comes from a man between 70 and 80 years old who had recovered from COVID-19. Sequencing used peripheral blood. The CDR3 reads CATSRDLLAGGDTQYF. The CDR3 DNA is TGTGCCACCAGCAGAGATCTACTAGCGGGAGGGGATACGCAGTATTTT.